This TCR beta chain was identified in a study of OX40 agonist ivuxolimab in advanced cancers. Study-wide background: Head and neck, renal cell, melanoma or hepatocellular carcinoma were the cancers that dose-escalation patients had. Study results and caveats: Dose levels from 0.1 to 3.0 mg/kg saw CD4+ and CD8+ blood T cells expand clonally by week 6. No determination was made of the antigen specificity of the expanded peripheral T cells.

This clone has more than one count but fewer than ten. Its target is not known. Trimming took 0 bases from V and 3 from J, leaving 21 bases between them. Germline V gene lookup returns CDR1 ENHRY and CDR2 SYGVKD. This CDR3 is built from 18 residues. The assay was immunoSEQ multiplex PCR, and TCRdb's table has in-frame clones only and misses some. The table has tens of thousands of clones, approximately 85% seen once. V is TRBV10-3 and J is TRBJ2-7; TRBD1 might be the D (5 bases). The sample here was CD4+ or CD8+ T cells sorted from blood, taken in a trial of the OX40 agonist ivuxolimab. This receptor was obtained from an adult with an advanced solid tumor such as melanoma, head and neck, liver or kidney cancer. The CDR3 sequence is CAISESPHTGKVLYEQYF. In nucleotides, the CDR3 is TGTGCCATCAGTGAGTCCCCTCATACAGGAAAGGTTCTCTACGAGCAGTACTTC.